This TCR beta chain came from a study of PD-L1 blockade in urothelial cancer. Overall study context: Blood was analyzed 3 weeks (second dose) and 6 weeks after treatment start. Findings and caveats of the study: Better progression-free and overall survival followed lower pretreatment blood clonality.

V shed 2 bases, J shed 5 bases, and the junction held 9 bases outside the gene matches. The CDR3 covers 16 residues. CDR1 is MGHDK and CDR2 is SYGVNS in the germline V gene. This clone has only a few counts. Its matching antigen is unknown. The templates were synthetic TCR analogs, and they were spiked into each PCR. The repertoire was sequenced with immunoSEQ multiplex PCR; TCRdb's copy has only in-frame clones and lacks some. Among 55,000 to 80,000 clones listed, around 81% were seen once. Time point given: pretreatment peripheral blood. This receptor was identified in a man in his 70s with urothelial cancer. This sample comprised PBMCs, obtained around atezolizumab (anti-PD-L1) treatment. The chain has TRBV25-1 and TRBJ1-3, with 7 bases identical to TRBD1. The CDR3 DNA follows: TGTGCCAGCAGTGAACCCATCGGGGACAGCAGAAACACCATATATTTT. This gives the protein CASSEPIGDSRNTIYF.